This TCR beta chain was found in a study of blood T cell repertoires in COVID-19. About the research overall: There were acute and convalescent COVID-19 samples, and they came from the United States, Italy and Spain. Sources were T cells, B-cell-depleted T cells, or PBMCs; the material itself was cDNA or gDNA.

The CDR3 has 16 amino acids. The ends lost 1 base at V and 0 bases at J; junction bases unmatched: 3. Germline V gene sequence: CDR1 SGHVS, CDR2 FNYEAQ. As originally analysed: By means of reference gene primer amplification, nucleated cell counts were estimated. Sequencing was performed with immunoSEQ multiplex PCR; in TCRdb, only in-frame clones are kept and a portion is missing. The V and J calls and clone size were taken over from that table, and D and trimming were inferred from the DNA. The profile covers roughly 11,000 clones, with roughly 80% appearing a single time and roughly a fifth taken by the ten largest.

The chain recombines TRBV7-6 with TRBJ1-3; TRBD1 matches 7 bases. The clonotype was recovered from a human donor in a cohort sampled during active COVID-19. The source material was peripheral blood. The CDR3 here is CASSLESGGSGNTIYF. CDR3 DNA sequence: TGTGCCAGCAGCTTAGAGTCAGGGGGCTCTGGAAACACCATATATTTT.